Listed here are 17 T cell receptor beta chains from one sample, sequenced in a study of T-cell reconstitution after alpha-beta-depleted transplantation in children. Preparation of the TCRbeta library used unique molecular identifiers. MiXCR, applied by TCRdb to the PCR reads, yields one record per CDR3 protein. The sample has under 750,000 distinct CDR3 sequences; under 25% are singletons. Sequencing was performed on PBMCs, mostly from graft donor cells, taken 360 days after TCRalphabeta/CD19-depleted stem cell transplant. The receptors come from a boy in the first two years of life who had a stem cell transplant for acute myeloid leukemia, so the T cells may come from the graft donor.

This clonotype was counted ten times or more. The CDR3 reads CSASRLAGGSDTQYF. DNA of the CDR3: TGCAGTGCTAGCCGACTAGCGGGGGGTTCAGATACGCAGTATTTT. The J gene is TRBJ2-3, the V gene TRBV20-1; 13 bases are shared with TRBD2. The V and J ends lost 3 bases and 4 bases, in that order; junction bases with no gene match: 4. CDR1 is DFQATT and CDR2 is SNEGSKA in the germline V gene (reference sequence). The CDR3 loop spans 15 amino acids.

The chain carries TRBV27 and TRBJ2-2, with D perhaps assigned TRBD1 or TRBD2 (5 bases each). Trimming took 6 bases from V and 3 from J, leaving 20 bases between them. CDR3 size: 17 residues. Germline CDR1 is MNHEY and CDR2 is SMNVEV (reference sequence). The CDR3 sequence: CASSLSPGRTDTGELFF. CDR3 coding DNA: TGTGCCAGCAGCCTGAGCCCGGGACGGACCGACACCGGGGAGCTGTTTTTT.

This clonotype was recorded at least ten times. The CDR3 nucleotides are TGCGCCAGCAGCCAAGTTACGGGCTTTTCCTACAATGAGCAGTTCTTC. This encodes CASSQVTGFSYNEQFF. This chain connects TRBV4-1 to TRBJ2-1; D gene unclear. This CDR3 comprises 16 residues. Trimming cost V 1 base and J 1 base, with 11 bases left between them. Germline V CDR1 and CDR2: MGHRA, YSYEKL.

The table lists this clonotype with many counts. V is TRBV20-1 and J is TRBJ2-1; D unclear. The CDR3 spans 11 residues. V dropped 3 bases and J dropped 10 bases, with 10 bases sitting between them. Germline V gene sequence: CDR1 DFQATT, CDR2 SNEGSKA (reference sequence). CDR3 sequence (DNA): TGCAGTGCTAGCCCCGCTTGGGAGCAGTTCTTC. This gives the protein CSASPAWEQFF.

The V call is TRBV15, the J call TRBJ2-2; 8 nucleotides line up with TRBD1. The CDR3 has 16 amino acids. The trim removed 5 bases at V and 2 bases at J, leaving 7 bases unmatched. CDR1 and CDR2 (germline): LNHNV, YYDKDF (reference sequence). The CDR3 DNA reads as TGTGCCACCAGCGTAACAGGGGGGATTAACACCGGGGAGCTGTTTTTT. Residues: CATSVTGGINTGELFF.

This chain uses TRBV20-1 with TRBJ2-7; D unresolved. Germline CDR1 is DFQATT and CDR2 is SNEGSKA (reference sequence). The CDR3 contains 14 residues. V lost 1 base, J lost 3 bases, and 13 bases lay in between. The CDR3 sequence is CSARGLAMGYEQYF. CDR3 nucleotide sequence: TGCAGTGCTAGAGGACTGGCTATGGGCTACGAGCAGTACTTC.

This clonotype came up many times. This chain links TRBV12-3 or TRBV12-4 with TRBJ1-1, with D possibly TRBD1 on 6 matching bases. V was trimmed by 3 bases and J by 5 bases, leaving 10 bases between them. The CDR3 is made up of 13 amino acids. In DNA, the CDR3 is TGTGCCAGCAGTTTTAGAGGGGGGACTGAAGCTTTCTTT. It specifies CASSFRGGTEAFF.

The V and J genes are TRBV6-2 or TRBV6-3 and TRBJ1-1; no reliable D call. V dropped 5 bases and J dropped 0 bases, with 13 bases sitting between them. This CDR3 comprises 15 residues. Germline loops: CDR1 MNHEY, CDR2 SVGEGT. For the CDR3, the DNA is TGTGCCAGCAGTCCCACACCTCTCTTGAACACTGAAGCTTTCTTT. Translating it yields CASSPTPLLNTEAFF.

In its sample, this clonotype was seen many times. The CDR3 is CASSLDAGTSGFTGELFF. The CDR3 bases are TGTGCCAGCAGCTTAGATGCCGGCACTAGCGGTTTCACCGGGGAGCTGTTTTTT. The chain recombines TRBV11-2 with TRBJ2-2, with 8 bases that match TRBD2. In germline, CDR1 is SGHAT, CDR2 FQNNGV. V lost 0 bases, J lost 4 bases, and 10 bases stayed unmatched. The CDR3 spans 18 residues.

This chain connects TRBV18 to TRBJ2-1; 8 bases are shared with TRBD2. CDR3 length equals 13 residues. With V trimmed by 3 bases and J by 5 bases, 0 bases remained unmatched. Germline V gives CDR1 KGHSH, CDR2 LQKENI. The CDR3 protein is CASSPSGDNEQFF. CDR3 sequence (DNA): TGTGCCAGCTCACCTAGCGGGGACAATGAGCAGTTCTTC. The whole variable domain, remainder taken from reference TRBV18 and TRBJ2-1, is NAGVMQNPRHLVRRRGQEARLRCSPMKGHSHVYWYRQLPEEGLKFMVYLQKENIIDESGMPKERFSAEFPKEGPSILRIQQVVRGDSAAYFCASSPSGDNEQFFGPGTRLTVL.

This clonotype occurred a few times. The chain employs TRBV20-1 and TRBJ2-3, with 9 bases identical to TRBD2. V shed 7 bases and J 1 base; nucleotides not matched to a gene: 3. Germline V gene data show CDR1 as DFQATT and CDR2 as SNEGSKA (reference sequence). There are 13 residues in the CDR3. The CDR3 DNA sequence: TGCAGTGAGTTAGCGGGGGGCACAGATACGCAGTATTTT. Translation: CSELAGGTDTQYF.

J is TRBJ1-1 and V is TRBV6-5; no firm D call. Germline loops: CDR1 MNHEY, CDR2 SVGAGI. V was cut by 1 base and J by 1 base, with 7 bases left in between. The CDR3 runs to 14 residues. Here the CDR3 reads CASSYFPQNTEAFF. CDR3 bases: TGTGCCAGCAGTTACTTCCCCCAGAACACTGAAGCTTTCTTT.

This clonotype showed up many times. CDR3 loop: CASQDSQETQYF. For the CDR3, the DNA is TGTGCCAGCCAGGACAGCCAAGAGACCCAGTACTTC. The genes are TRBV6-5 and TRBJ2-5, with D perhaps matching TRBD1 (6 bases). Per germline, CDR1 MNHEY and CDR2 SVGAGI. The CDR3 covers 12 residues. V was cut by 8 bases and J by 1 base, with 8 bases left in between.

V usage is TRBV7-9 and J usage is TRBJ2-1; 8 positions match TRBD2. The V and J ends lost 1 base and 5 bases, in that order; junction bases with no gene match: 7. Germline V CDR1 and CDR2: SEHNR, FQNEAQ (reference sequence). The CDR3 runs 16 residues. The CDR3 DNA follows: TGTGCCAGCAGCTTAGTAGGGACTAGACCTGACAATGAGCAGTTCTTC. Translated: CASSLVGTRPDNEQFF.

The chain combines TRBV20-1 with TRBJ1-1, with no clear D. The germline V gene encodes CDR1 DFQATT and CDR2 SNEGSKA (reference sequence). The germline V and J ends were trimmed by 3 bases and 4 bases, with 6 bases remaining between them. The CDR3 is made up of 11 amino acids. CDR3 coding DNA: TGCAGTGCTAGGAAGGTCACTGAAGCTTTCTTT. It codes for CSARKVTEAFF.

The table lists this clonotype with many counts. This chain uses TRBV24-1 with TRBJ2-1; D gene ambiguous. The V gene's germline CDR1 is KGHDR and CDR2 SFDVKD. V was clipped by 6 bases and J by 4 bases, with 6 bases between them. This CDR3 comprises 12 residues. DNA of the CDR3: TGTGCCACCAGTTCGATATACAATGAGCAGTTCTTC. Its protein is CATSSIYNEQFF.

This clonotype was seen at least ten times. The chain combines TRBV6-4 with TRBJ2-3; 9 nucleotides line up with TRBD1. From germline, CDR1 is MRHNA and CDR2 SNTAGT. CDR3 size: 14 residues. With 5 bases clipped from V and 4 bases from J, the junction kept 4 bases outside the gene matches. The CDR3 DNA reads TGTGCCAGCAGTCGGGACAGGGTATCAGATACGCAGTATTTT. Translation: CASSRDRVSDTQYF.